This T cell receptor beta chain was recorded in a study of cytomegalovirus exposure and HLA in healthy donors. In its sample, this clone was seen once. Its antigen is unknown. Researchers ran the PCR with 60 Vbeta and 13 Jbeta primers. Here immunoSEQ multiplex PCR was the method, and the copy in TCRdb shows in-frame clones only, minus some. The data show approximately 160,000 clones, 75% to 85% seen once. Study-wide results and limits: Many donors shared some public TCRs, even though most TCR sequences were rare. In vitro, three CMV-associated chains proved specific for CMV antigens. About 87% or about 30% of the time was how often most TCR beta V segments were productive, according to an earlier analysis.

Germline CDR1 and CDR2: SGDLS and YYNGEE. The CDR3 length is 17 residues. V lost 3 bases, J lost 3 bases, and 6 bases stayed unmatched. Nominal health characterized the donors when sampled, though unrecorded immune exposures were likely. This rearrangement joins TRBV9 to TRBJ2-1, with 13 bases aligning to TRBD2. What was sequenced was PBMCs. The TCR was taken from a girl aged 2 to 10 in good health and CMV-seropositive. The CDR3, as DNA: TGTGCCAGCAGCGCCCTCGGGACTAGCGGGATCTACAATGAGCAGTTCTTC. Its translation: CASSALGTSGIYNEQFF.